The present T cell receptor beta chain was sequenced within a study of blood T cell repertoires in COVID-19. The length of the CDR3 is 15 residues. Germline lookup yields CDR1 SGDLS and CDR2 YYNGEE. V gave up 4 bases and J gave up 6 bases, with 16 bases separating them. This clone has more than one count but fewer than ten. Clones were read by immunoSEQ multiplex PCR, and TCRdb kept only the in-frame ones, dropping some. The sample has hundreds of thousands of clones, approximately 89% seen once. Assignment of participants to cohorts was predicated upon participant-reported clinical history. The V call is TRBV9, the J call TRBJ2-2; tentative D call: TRBD1 (6 bases). Specimen: PBMCs or T cells enriched from blood (not recorded which). The TCR originated in a woman aged 40-49 years who had recovered from COVID-19. The CDR3 reads CASSPWQGNAGELFF. The CDR3 nucleotides read TGTGCCAGCAGCCCCTGGCAGGGGAATGCCGGGGAGCTGTTTTTT.